This TCR beta chain comes out of a study of blood T cells in healthy people across ages. Study results and limitations: A roughly linear fall in TCR beta diversity per million T cells was seen with increasing age. Naive CD4+ cell counts and diversity both ran higher in long-lived than in aged donors.

Trimming left V 3 bases short and J 0 bases short, with 8 bases between. Germline V gives CDR1 SQVTM, CDR2 ANQGSEA. The CDR3 loop spans 13 amino acids. Notes on this clonotype: Its target is unknown.

Using a J-beta primer mix together with a sample-barcoded 5' primer, a second PCR was run for roughly 6 to 12 cycles. Unique molecular identifiers of 12 random nucleotides labeled each cDNA. TCRdb fed the 5' RACE reads into MiXCR, producing one record per CDR3 protein. The data hold roughly 1.6 million distinct CDR3 sequences, with about 31% observed a single time. This TCR came from a woman aged 30 to 39 in good health. The specimen was blood. The chain uses TRBV29-1 and TRBJ1-1; D is uncertain. This CDR3 reads CSVENSLNTEAFF. CDR3 sequence (DNA): TGCAGCGTTGAGAACTCCTTGAACACTGAAGCTTTCTTT.